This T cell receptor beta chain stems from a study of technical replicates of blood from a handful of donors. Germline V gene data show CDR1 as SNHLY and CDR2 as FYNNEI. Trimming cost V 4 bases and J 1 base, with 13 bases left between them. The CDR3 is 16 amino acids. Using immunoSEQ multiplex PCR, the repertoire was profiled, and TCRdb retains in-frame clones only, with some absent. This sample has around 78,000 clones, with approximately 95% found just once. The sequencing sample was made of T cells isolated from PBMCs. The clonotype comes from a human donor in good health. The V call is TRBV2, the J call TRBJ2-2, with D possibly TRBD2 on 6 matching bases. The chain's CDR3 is CASSGPGGLNTGELFF. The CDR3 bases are TGTGCCAGCAGTGGACCTGGAGGGTTGAACACCGGGGAGCTGTTTTTT.